This is a list of T cell receptor beta chains from one sample in a study of blood T cell repertoires in COVID-19. Measured with immunoSEQ multiplex PCR; TCRdb has only the in-frame clones, and not every one. The sample gives approximately 240,000 clones, 87% of which show up once; nearly 6.5% is in the top ten. The sample comprised PBMCs or T cells enriched from blood (not recorded which). All receptors derive from a woman aged 25 to 45 with acute COVID-19. Each CDR3 is given with its conserved first and last residue. The D gene is left open where the match is weak. The size field is filled for only some rows; it gives once, few, many or a size class.

J gene | D gene | clone size | V gene | CDR3 protein | CDR3 DNA
TRBJ1-1 | TRBD1 | - | TRBV30 | CAWSAARGLRNTEAFF | TGTGCCTGGAGTGCGGCGAGGGGGCTAAGGAACACTGAAGCTTTCTTT
TRBJ2-1 | - | - | TRBV7-6 | CASSYHFTGLPNEQFF | TGTGCCAGCAGCTATCATTTTACGGGACTCCCCAATGAGCAGTTCTTC
TRBJ2-1 | - | - | TRBV12-5 | CASGLGDGVLREQFF | TGTGCTAGTGGCCTCGGAGACGGGGTACTAAGGGAGCAGTTCTTC
TRBJ2-3 | - | - | TRBV18 | CASSPLDIGPITDTQYF | TGTGCCAGCTCACCATTGGACATCGGACCTATCACAGATACGCAGTATTTT
TRBJ2-7 | - | - | TRBV11-2 | CASSLGGGHQSYEQYF | TGTGCCAGCAGCTTAGGGGGGGGACACCAGTCCTACGAGCAGTACTTC
TRBJ2-7 | - | - | TRBV10-3 | CASTGTPKGSYEQYF | TGTGCCAGCACCGGGACTCCAAAGGGTTCCTACGAGCAGTACTTC
TRBJ2-1 | TRBD2 | - | TRBV7-9 | CASSLALLAGGYNEQFF | TGTGCCAGCAGCTTAGCCCTACTAGCGGGGGGGTACAATGAGCAGTTCTTC
TRBJ1-5 | TRBD1 | - | TRBV11-2 | CASSGGTGANQPQHF | TGTGCCAGCAGCGGAGGGACAGGGGCCAATCAGCCCCAGCATTTT
TRBJ1-1 | - | - | TRBV28 | CASSFRPDLGAFF | TGTGCCAGCAGTTTTCGTCCGGACTTGGGAGCTTTCTTT
TRBJ1-1 | - | - | TRBV3-1/TRBV3-2 | CASSLVVNTEAFF | TGTGCCAGCAGCCTAGTGGTCAACACTGAAGCTTTCTTT
TRBJ1-1 | - | - | TRBV5-5 | CASSLSHKNEAFF | TGTGCCAGCAGCTTATCCCACAAGAATGAAGCTTTCTTT
TRBJ1-1 | TRBD1 | - | TRBV19 | CASSTQGAEAFF | TGTGCCAGTAGTACACAGGGGGCCGAAGCTTTCTTT
TRBJ1-1 | - | - | TRBV28 | CASKAGNTEAFF | TGTGCCAGCAAGGCAGGAAACACTGAAGCTTTCTTT
TRBJ2-7 | TRBD1 | - | TRBV7-9 | CASSLSRQGKFNEQYF | TGTGCCAGCAGCTTGAGTCGACAGGGTAAATTCAACGAGCAGTACTTC
TRBJ2-7 | TRBD2 | - | TRBV10-1 | CASSGRTSVSYEQYF | TGCGCCAGCAGTGGACGAACTAGCGTTTCCTACGAGCAGTACTTC
TRBJ2-1 | TRBD2 | few | TRBV10-3 | CAISEGAGGFYNEQFF | TGTGCCATCAGTGAGGGAGCGGGAGGATTCTACAATGAGCAGTTCTTC
TRBJ1-5 | TRBD1 | - | TRBV19 | CASKPKTGVNSNQPQHF | TGTGCCAGTAAACCTAAGACAGGGGTGAATAGCAATCAGCCCCAGCATTTT